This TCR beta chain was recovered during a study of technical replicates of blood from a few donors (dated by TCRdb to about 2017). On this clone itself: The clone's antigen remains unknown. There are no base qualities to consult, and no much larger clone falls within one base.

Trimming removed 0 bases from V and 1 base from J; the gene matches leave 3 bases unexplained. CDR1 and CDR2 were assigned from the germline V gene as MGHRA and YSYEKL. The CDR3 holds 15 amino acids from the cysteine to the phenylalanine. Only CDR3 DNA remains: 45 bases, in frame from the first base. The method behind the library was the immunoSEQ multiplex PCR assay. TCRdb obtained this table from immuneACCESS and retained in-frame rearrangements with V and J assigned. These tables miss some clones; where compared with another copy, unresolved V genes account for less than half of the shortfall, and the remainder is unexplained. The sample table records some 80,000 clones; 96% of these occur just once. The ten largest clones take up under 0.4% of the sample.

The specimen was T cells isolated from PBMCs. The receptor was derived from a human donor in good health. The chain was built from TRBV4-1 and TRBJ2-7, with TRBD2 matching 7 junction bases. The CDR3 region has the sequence CASSQDAGESYEQYF. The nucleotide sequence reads TGCGCCAGCAGCCAAGATGCGGGAGAGTCCTACGAGCAGTACTTC.